The 17 T cell receptor beta chains in this list originate from one sample, sequenced in a study of vaccination and CD4 T cells after COVID-19. This sample's treatment: approximately nine-day PBMC culture with coronavirus spike peptide pools or control peptides (ViraFEST assay). These TCRs are of unknown antigen specificity. The assay that was used to sequence DNA from cultured CD4+ T cells was the Oncomine TCR Beta short-read assay. One entry per CDR3 protein, called by TCRdb with MiXCR from the PCR reads. The table lists 25,000 to 30,000 distinct CDR3 sequences, 50% to 65% of them singletons. Sequenced material: CD4+ T cells from blood, cultured in vitro, taken before SARS-CoV-2 vaccination. The receptors shown here come from a human donor who received a COVID-19 vaccine.

V and J are TRBV20-1 and TRBJ1-2; 11 nucleotides match TRBD1. The V segment lost 6 bases and the J segment 3 bases; nucleotides outside the gene matches: 6. The CDR3 extends over 14 amino acids. Germline V lookup: CDR1 DFQATT, CDR2 SNEGSKA (reference sequence). The CDR3 here is CSAEPGQGDYGYTF. CDR3 nucleotide sequence: TGCAGTGCCGAGCCGGGACAGGGGGACTATGGCTACACCTTC.

J is TRBJ1-1 and V is TRBV7-6; D is ambiguous. Germline CDR1 SGHVS, CDR2 FNYEAQ. Trimming cost V 1 base and J 1 base, with 7 bases left between them. The length of the CDR3 is 14 residues. This CDR3 is CASSLDVRNTEAFF. The CDR3 DNA is TGTGCCAGCAGCTTAGATGTCAGGAACACTGAAGCTTTCTTT.

In its sample, this clonotype was seen a few times. V and J are TRBV15 and TRBJ2-5; 9 bases line up with TRBD2. J gave up 4 bases and V 4 bases, and 13 bases lay outside the gene matches. The CDR3 extends over 17 amino acids. CDR1 and CDR2 (germline): LNHNV, YYDKDF (reference sequence). The CDR3 DNA follows: TGTGCCACCAGCACGACAGGAAGGCGGGGGGGCAGAGAGACCCAGTACTTC. Its protein product is CATSTTGRRGGRETQYF.

This chain uses TRBV7-2 with TRBJ2-4; 9 bases align to TRBD1. There are 15 residues in the CDR3. Germline V gene data show CDR1 as SGHTA and CDR2 as FQGNSA. Trimming removed 4 bases from V and 3 bases from J; junction bases left unmatched: 4. This CDR3 is CASSSGQGSKNIQYF. CDR3 in DNA: TGTGCCAGCAGCTCCGGACAGGGGAGCAAAAACATTCAGTACTTC.

CDR3 bases: TGTGCCAGCAGTTACCTCCTAGCGGGGGCCGCTTACGAGCAGTACTTC. Translated, it gives CASSYLLAGAAYEQYF. This chain connects TRBV6-5 to TRBJ2-7; 10 bases are a match to TRBD2. This CDR3 region has 16 residues. V was pared by 2 bases and J by 4 bases, with 8 bases of the junction left unmatched. CDR1 MNHEY and CDR2 SVGAGI come from the germline V gene.

In nucleotides, the CDR3 is TGTGCCAGCAGCCGGACAGTGAACACTGAAGCTTTCTTT. Encoded protein: CASSRTVNTEAFF. The chain recombines TRBV12-3 or TRBV12-4 with TRBJ1-1, with a possible D match to TRBD1 (6 bases). The ends were cut back, 6 bases at V and 0 bases at J, with 8 bases in the middle. CDR3 length: 13 amino acids.

This clonotype was observed a handful of times. This chain joins TRBV19 and TRBJ2-7; unclear D gene. Trimming stripped 5 bases from V and 2 bases from J, with 10 bases between. The germline CDR1 and CDR2 sequences are LNHDA and SQIVND (reference sequence). This CDR3 spans 13 amino acids. CDR3 nucleotides: TGTGCCAGTAGTCTCAATGCGGCCTACGAGCAGTACTTC. Amino acid sequence: CASSLNAAYEQYF.

The CDR3 nucleotides read TGTGCCAGCACCCCGCCAAACAGGGTGGAGTGCACCTTC. This sequence encodes CASTPPNRVECTF. This chain uses TRBV7-2 with TRBJ1-2, with D possibly being TRBD1 (6 bases). The V end lost 7 bases, the J end lost 13 bases, and 22 bases lay between the germline ends. Per the germline V gene, CDR1 is SGHTA and CDR2 is FQGNSA. This CDR3 has 13 residues.

The chain is built from TRBV2 and TRBJ1-3; TRBD1 might be the D (5 bases). This CDR3 comprises 16 residues. Looked up from germline, CDR1 is SNHLY and CDR2 is FYNNEI. V shed 6 bases and J shed 0 bases, with 15 bases lying between them. The CDR3 DNA reads as TGTGCCAGCAGCCTATTCGGGGGTAGCTCTGGAAACACCATATATTTT. Protein: CASSLFGGSSGNTIYF.

The chain links TRBV12-3 or TRBV12-4 to TRBJ1-1, with 7 bases aligning to TRBD1. The CDR3 has 15 amino acids. V lost 6 bases and J lost 0; bases outside the gene matches: 7. DNA for the CDR3: TGTGCCAGCAGACCCCGAGGGGGCATGAACACTGAAGCTTTCTTT. Translation gives CASRPRGGMNTEAFF.

This chain connects TRBV7-2 to TRBJ2-7, with D possibly TRBD2 on 5 matching bases. Germline V CDR1 and CDR2: SGHTA, FQGNSA. The CDR3 totals 15 residues. Trimming shortened V by 3 bases and J by 7 bases, and 19 bases separated the two germline ends. This chain's CDR3 is CASSFQVTGEREQYF. CDR3 coding DNA: TGTGCCAGCAGCTTCCAGGTAACCGGGGAGAGGGAGCAGTACTTC.

V gene TRBV12-3 or TRBV12-4 combines with J gene TRBJ1-6; D possibly corresponds to TRBD1 (5 bases). The V and J ends lost 4 bases and 7 bases respectively, with 11 bases between them. This CDR3 has 14 amino acids. CDR3 bases: TGTGCCAGCAGTTCTTCCAGGGCCAATTCACCCCTCCACTTT. This gives the protein CASSSSRANSPLHF.

This clonotype turned up a few times. This chain joins TRBV24-1 and TRBJ1-2, with TRBD1 identical over 8 bases. Per the germline V gene, CDR1 is KGHDR and CDR2 is SFDVKD. Unmatched junction bases numbered 4, after V lost 5 bases and J lost 3 bases. This CDR3 comprises 14 residues. As DNA, the CDR3 is TGTGCCACCAGTGTCGGGGGACAGGACTATGGCTACACCTTC. As protein: CATSVGGQDYGYTF.

The chain joins TRBV2 to TRBJ2-5, with D tentatively TRBD1 or TRBD2 (5 bases each). Germline assignment: CDR1 SNHLY and CDR2 FYNNEI. The V end was cut by 3 bases, the J end by 5 bases, with 13 bases between. The CDR3 extends over 14 amino acids. CDR3 coding DNA: TGTGCCAGCAGTGACGGAAGGGGCGGGGAGACCCAGTACTTC. Translating gives CASSDGRGGETQYF.

This rearrangement joins TRBV2 to TRBJ2-7; possible D gene TRBD2, 6 bases. V was pared by 6 bases and J by 5 bases, with 20 bases between. This CDR3 spans 15 amino acids. Germline values: CDR1 SNHLY, CDR2 FYNNEI. The CDR3 loop is CASSRSPGRRDEQYF. CDR3 bases: TGTGCCAGCAGCAGGTCGCCGGGGAGGAGGGACGAGCAGTACTTC.

J is TRBJ2-7 and V is TRBV10-1; 8 bases agree with TRBD2. The CDR3 covers 16 residues. The germline CDR1 and CDR2 sequences are WNHNN and SYGVQD (reference sequence). Trimming cost V 2 bases and J 2 bases; bases outside gene matches: 8. The CDR3 region has the DNA TGCGCCAGCAGTGAGCGTTCCGGGACTAGGACCTACGAGCAGTACTTC. Translated: CASSERSGTRTYEQYF.

The chain links TRBV10-1 to TRBJ2-5; D uncertain. This CDR3 is built from 14 residues. Germline V gene sequence: CDR1 WNHNN, CDR2 SYGVQD (reference sequence). Trimming pared 5 bases from V and 5 bases from J, leaving 15 bases between. As DNA, the CDR3 is TGCGCCAGCAGTTCCAGGTTCGGGCGGGAGACCCAGTACTTC. Protein product: CASSSRFGRETQYF.